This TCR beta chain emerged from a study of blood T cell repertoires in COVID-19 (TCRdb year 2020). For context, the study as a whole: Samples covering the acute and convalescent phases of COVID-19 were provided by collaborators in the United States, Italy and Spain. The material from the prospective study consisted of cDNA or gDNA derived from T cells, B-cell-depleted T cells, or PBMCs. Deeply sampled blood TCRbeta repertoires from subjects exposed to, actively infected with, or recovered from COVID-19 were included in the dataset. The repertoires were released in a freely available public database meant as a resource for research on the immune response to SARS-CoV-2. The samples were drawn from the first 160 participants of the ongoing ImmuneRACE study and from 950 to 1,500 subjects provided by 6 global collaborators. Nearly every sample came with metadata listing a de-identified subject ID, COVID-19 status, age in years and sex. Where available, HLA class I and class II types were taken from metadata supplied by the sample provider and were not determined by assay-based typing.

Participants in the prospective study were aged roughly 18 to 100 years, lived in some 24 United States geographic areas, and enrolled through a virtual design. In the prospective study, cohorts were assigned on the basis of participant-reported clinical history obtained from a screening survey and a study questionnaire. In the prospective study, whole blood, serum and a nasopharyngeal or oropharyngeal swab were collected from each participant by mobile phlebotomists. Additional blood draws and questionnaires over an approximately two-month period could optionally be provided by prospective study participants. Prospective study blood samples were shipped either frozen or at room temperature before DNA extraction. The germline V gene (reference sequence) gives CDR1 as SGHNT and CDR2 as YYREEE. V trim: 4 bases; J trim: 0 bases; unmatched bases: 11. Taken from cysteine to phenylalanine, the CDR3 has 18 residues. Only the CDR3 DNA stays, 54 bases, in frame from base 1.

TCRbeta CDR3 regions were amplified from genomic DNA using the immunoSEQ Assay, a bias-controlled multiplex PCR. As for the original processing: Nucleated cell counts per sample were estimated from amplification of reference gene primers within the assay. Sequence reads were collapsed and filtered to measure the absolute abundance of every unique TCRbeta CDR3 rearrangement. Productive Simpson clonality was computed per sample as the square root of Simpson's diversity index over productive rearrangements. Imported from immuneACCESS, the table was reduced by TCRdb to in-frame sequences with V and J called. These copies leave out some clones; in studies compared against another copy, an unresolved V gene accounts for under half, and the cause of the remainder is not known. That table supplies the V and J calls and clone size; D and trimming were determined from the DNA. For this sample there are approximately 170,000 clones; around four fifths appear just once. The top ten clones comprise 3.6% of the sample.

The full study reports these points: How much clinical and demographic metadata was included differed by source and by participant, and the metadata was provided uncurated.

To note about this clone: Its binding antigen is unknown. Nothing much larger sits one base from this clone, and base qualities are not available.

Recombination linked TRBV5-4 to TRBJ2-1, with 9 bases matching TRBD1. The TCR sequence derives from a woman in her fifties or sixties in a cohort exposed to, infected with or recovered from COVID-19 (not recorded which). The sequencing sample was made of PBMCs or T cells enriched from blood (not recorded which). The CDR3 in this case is CASSPRDRAMSSYNEQFF. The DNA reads TGTGCCAGCAGCCCCCGGGACAGGGCGATGAGCTCCTACAATGAGCAGTTCTTC. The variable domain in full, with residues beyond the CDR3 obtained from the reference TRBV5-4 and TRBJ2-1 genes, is ETGVTQSPTHLIKTRGQQVTLRCSSQSGHNTVSWYQQALGQGPQFIFQYYREEENGRGNFPPRFSGLQFPNYSSELNVNALELDDSALYLCASSPRDRAMSSYNEQFFGPGTRLTVL.